Listed below are T cell receptor beta chains from one sample, sequenced in a study of cytomegalovirus exposure and HLA in healthy donors. The data were produced by immunoSEQ multiplex PCR, yet TCRdb's version contains in-frame clones alone and is incomplete. Of 80,000 or so clones listed, roughly 78% are singletons. The material sequenced was PBMCs. The source of these receptors is a man aged 40-55 years in good health and CMV-seronegative. Both conserved end residues are part of each CDR3. The D gene is left open where the match is weak. Clone size is given for some rows only: seen once, a few or many times, or a class if the clone is expanded.

d_gene,len,abundance,v_gene,j_gene,CDR3aa
NA,12,NA,TRBV28,TRBJ1-3,CASSLDRYTIYF
NA,14,few,TRBV29-1,TRBJ1-4,CSVDSGRDGEKLFF
TRBD2,18,medium-sized,TRBV13,TRBJ2-7,CASSSRTSGWVGSYEQYF
TRBD2,19,NA,TRBV9,TRBJ2-1,CASSVRGLAGNKRGNEQFF
TRBD2,15,few,TRBV5-1,TRBJ2-3,CASSLGTSGTDTQYF
NA,13,NA,TRBV11-3,TRBJ1-3,CASSPDNGNTIYF
NA,16,NA,TRBV27,TRBJ1-3,CASSFPLWQIRNTIYF
TRBD2,16,NA,TRBV6-6,TRBJ2-3,CASSPRTSASTDTQYF
TRBD2,15,NA,TRBV7-9,TRBJ2-3,CASSLGTSGSDTQYF
NA,13,NA,TRBV29-1,TRBJ2-7,CSAGHPNTYEQYF